The T cell receptor beta chain under discussion was sequenced for a study of blood T cell repertoires in COVID-19. Whole-study context: COVID-19 samples, acute and convalescent, were from the United States, Italy and Spain.

In the original analysis: Estimation of nucleated cell counts relied on the amplification of reference gene primers. Here immunoSEQ multiplex PCR was the method, and the copy in TCRdb shows in-frame clones only, minus some. That table furnishes V, J and clone size, whereas the DNA furnished D and trimming. The table records about 360,000 clones, more than 70% of them present only once. This clone was seen a few times. The same CDR3 is also encoded by other DNA sequences in this sample. Per the germline V gene, CDR1 is SGHRS and CDR2 is YFSETQ. V lost 4 bases to trimming and J lost 4 bases; unmatched junction nucleotides: 6. This CDR3 has 14 residues. Recovered status in Cohort 3 required two negative PCRs, clearance, or symptom resolution.

The chain couples TRBV5-1 to TRBJ1-1; 8 bases are shared with TRBD1. The clonotype was recovered from a man in his thirties or forties who had recovered from COVID-19. Sequencing input: PBMCs or T cells enriched from blood (not recorded which). The CDR3 DNA follows: TGCGCCAGCAGCATCGGACAGGGCGGCACTGAAGCTTTCTTT. This encodes CASSIGQGGTEAFF.